Following are 13 T cell receptor beta chains from one sample sequenced in a study of T cells in Graves' hyperthyroidism and ophthalmopathy. Amplified TCR beta CDR3 regions came from RNA transcripts. HTBI primers were the set used in a first-round RT-PCR of the TCR CDR3. Via MiXCR, TCRdb re-called the multiplex PCR reads, giving one row per CDR3 protein. The table records under 600,000 distinct CDR3 sequences, more than 15% of them present only once. Material: blood. These receptors were collected from a middle-aged woman with Graves' ophthalmopathy.

Note on this clonotype: This sequence may be a read error, since a much larger clone differs from it by one base. V and J are TRBV3-1 and TRBJ2-1; D unclear. The CDR3 is 17 amino acids. CDR1 is LGHDT, CDR2 YNNKEL, per germline (reference sequence). V lost 2 bases, J lost 1 base, and 15 bases lay in between. CDR3 nucleotides: TGTGCCAGCAGCCAAAAAAGACTGGCGCCGTCCTACAATGAGCAGTTCTTC. Residues: CASSQKRLAPSYNEQFF.

With regard to this clonotype: This sequence may be a read error, since a much larger clone differs from it by one base. The chain carries TRBV29-1 and TRBJ1-2; D is undetermined. Germline V gene sequence: CDR1 SQVTM, CDR2 ANQGSEA. Trimming left V 7 bases short and J 8 bases short, with 14 bases between. The CDR3 totals 11 residues. CDR3 coding DNA: TGCAGCGCACACACAGAGGAGGGCTACACCTTC. Translating gives CSAHTEEGYTF.

This chain links TRBV30 with TRBJ2-1, with D maybe TRBD2 (6 bases). CDR1 and CDR2 (germline): GTSNPN, SVGIG (reference sequence). Trimming pared 2 bases from V and 0 bases from J, leaving 11 bases between. The CDR3 is 15 residues long. CDR3 protein: CAWSLGGSSYNEQFF. In DNA, the CDR3 is TGTGCCTGGAGTCTAGGAGGGAGCTCCTACAATGAGCAGTTCTTC.

The chain links TRBV7-3 to TRBJ2-1; 7 bases align to TRBD2. Germline CDR1 and CDR2: SGHTA and FQGTGA. CDR3 length: 15 amino acids. V lost 3 bases and J lost 4; bases outside the gene matches: 6. CDR3 region: CASSFIAGYYNEQFF. CDR3 DNA sequence: TGTGCCAGCAGCTTTATAGCGGGTTATTACAATGAGCAGTTCTTC.

This clonotype occurred many times. The gene calls are TRBV12-3 or TRBV12-4 and TRBJ1-4; D is uncertain. V was trimmed by 2 bases and J by 10 bases, leaving 17 bases between them. The CDR3 contains 15 residues. Here the CDR3 reads CASSLSSPSPGKLFF. CDR3 bases: TGTGCCAGCAGTTTAAGTAGCCCGTCTCCTGGAAAACTGTTTTTT.

This sequence joins TRBV4-1 and TRBJ2-3; D remains ambiguous. Trimming removed 1 base from V and 4 bases from J, with 12 bases in between. CDR1 is MGHRA, CDR2 YSYEKL, per germline. The CDR3 spans 15 residues. The CDR3, as DNA: TGCGCCAGCAGCCAAGTTTCAATATATCCAGATACGCAGTATTTT. It codes for CASSQVSIYPDTQYF.

This rearrangement joins TRBV29-1 to TRBJ2-7; TRBD2 agrees at 13 bases. V gave up 4 bases and J gave up 6 bases; unmatched junction bases: 15. Germline CDR1 and CDR2: SQVTM and ANQGSEA. This CDR3 is 17 amino acids long. The CDR3 here is CSVVEVGWTSGSGEQYF. For the CDR3, the DNA is TGCAGCGTTGTGGAGGTGGGTTGGACTAGCGGGAGTGGCGAGCAGTACTTC.

This clonotype was seen a handful of times. The chain carries TRBV5-1 and TRBJ2-2; 9 bases fit TRBD1. Per germline, CDR1 SGHRS and CDR2 YFSETQ. The CDR3 covers 15 residues. Unmatched junction bases numbered 5, after V lost 5 bases and J lost 3 bases. The CDR3 spells CASRQGALDTGELFF. The CDR3 DNA reads as TGCGCCAGCAGACAGGGGGCCCTGGACACCGGGGAGCTGTTTTTT. Combining the CDR3 with reference TRBV5-1 and TRBJ2-2 gives the whole variable domain KAGVTQTPRYLIKTRGQQVTLSCSPISGHRSVSWYQQTPGQGLQFLFEYFSETQRNKGNFPGRFSGRQFSNSRSEMNVSTLELGDSALYLCASRQGALDTGELFFGEGSRLTVL.

The sample holds one count of this clonotype. Here the CDR3 DNA reads TGCGCCAGCAGCGGGGGTAGAACTGAAGCTTTCTTT. This translates into CASSGGRTEAFF. The chain couples TRBV5-1 to TRBJ1-1, with D possibly TRBD1 on 5 matching bases. V gave up 4 bases and J gave up 5 bases, with 9 bases separating them. Germline V lookup: CDR1 SGHRS, CDR2 YFSETQ. The CDR3 totals 12 residues. The entire variable domain, with the rest obtained from reference TRBV5-1 and TRBJ1-1, is as follows: KAGVTQTPRYLIKTRGQQVTLSCSPISGHRSVSWYQQTPGQGLQFLFEYFSETQRNKGNFPGRFSGRQFSNSRSEMNVSTLELGDSALYLCASSGGRTEAFFGQGTRLTVV.

The sample holds many counts of this clonotype. V and J are TRBV30 and TRBJ1-2; 8 bases are shared with TRBD1. Trimming cost V 5 bases and J 8 bases; bases outside gene matches: 10. The CDR3 extends over 13 amino acids. CDR1 is GTSNPN and CDR2 is SVGIG in the germline V gene (reference sequence). The CDR3 region has the DNA TGTGCCTGGGCCCGGGACAGGCCAAAAGGCTACACCTTC. This encodes CAWARDRPKGYTF.

This clonotype was found many times. V is TRBV27 and J is TRBJ1-5; no reliable D call. The CDR3 sequence is 13 residues long. Per germline, CDR1 MNHEY and CDR2 SMNVEV (reference sequence). V was shortened by 2 bases and J by 3 bases, with 5 bases between the two germline ends. In nucleotides, the CDR3 is TGTGCCAGCAGTTTAAACTTCAATCAGCCCCAGCATTTT. As protein: CASSLNFNQPQHF.

The rearrangement uses TRBV18 and TRBJ1-2; no definite D call. Trimming stripped 3 bases from V and 3 bases from J, with 5 bases between. Looked up from germline, CDR1 is KGHSH and CDR2 is LQKENI. CDR3 size: 12 residues. The CDR3 coding sequence is TGTGCCAGCTCACCCTTCGACTATGGCTACACCTTC. This encodes CASSPFDYGYTF.

Details on this clonotype: A read error is possible here, since a much larger clone lies one base away. The gene calls are TRBV27 and TRBJ2-1, with D unclear. This CDR3 has 13 residues. Germline-derived CDR1 and CDR2 are MNHEY and SMNVEV (reference sequence). The CDR3 protein is CAGSALVGNEQFF. The CDR3 DNA reads TGTGCCGGCAGCGCCCTTGTGGGGAATGAGCAGTTCTTC.